This is a list of T cell receptor beta chains from one sample in a study of CD8 T cells in ankylosing spondylitis. One entry per CDR3 protein, called by TCRdb with MiXCR from the 5' RACE reads. The data contain about 540,000 distinct CDR3 sequences, about 13% of them seen just once; the ten biggest clones take up 6.5% to 7%. Sequencing was performed on blood, either unsorted or a sorted T cell fraction (not recorded which). The receptors stem from a male donor with ankylosing spondylitis. Each CDR3 is given with its conserved first and last residue. A row's size may be missing; if present it is once, few, many or a size class.

j_gene,v_gene,len,abundance,CDR3aa
TRBJ2-3,TRBV20-1,15,NA,CSARDLLQLPDTQYF
TRBJ2-7,TRBV11-1,15,NA,CASSSRSRARYEQYF
TRBJ2-5,TRBV7-2,13,few,CASSLVWRETQYF
TRBJ1-5,TRBV20-1,16,many,CSARDGGGSSNQPQHF
TRBJ1-1,TRBV5-1,13,few,CASSPDGRTEAFF
TRBJ1-5,TRBV6-1,14,NA,CASSGQGARQPQHF
TRBJ1-1,TRBV5-1,14,many,CASRSGAMNTEAFF
TRBJ1-1,TRBV20-1,15,few,CSASKTFWENTEAFF
TRBJ2-7,TRBV20-1,12,NA,CSASTSGYEQYF
TRBJ1-3,TRBV6-1,14,many,CASSQPPGGNTIYF
TRBJ2-2,TRBV5-5,17,NA,CASSLASLRGAGGELFF
TRBJ2-1,TRBV14,15,NA,CASSQDNPSYNEQFF
TRBJ2-2,TRBV5-5,15,few,CASSAMTSDTGELFF
TRBJ2-3,TRBV2,15,many,CASSPLGQFTDTQYF
TRBJ1-1,TRBV7-6,15,NA,CASSLVPHWDTEAFF
TRBJ1-2,TRBV7-8,13,NA,CASSLESDHGYTF
TRBJ2-5,TRBV27,14,many,CASSSTGGKETQYF
TRBJ2-1,TRBV6-2/TRBV6-3,15,NA,CATWAWGRGDSEQFF
TRBJ2-5,TRBV6-2/TRBV6-3,16,few,CASGKGLAGYQETQYF
TRBJ1-5,TRBV18,13,NA,CASSRSGDQPQHF
TRBJ2-5,TRBV20-1,13,NA,CSAPIAGRGAQYF
TRBJ1-5,TRBV27,17,NA,CASRPGQGRGSNQPQHF
TRBJ2-5,TRBV20-1,12,few,CSASGLGETQYF
TRBJ1-5,TRBV10-3,13,NA,CAIRGMSNQPQHF
TRBJ1-2,TRBV10-3,12,few,CAITGQANGYTF
TRBJ1-1,TRBV5-1,13,few,CASSFEWSAEAFF
TRBJ2-1,TRBV5-1,14,NA,CASSLAAQGDMKFF
TRBJ2-7,TRBV7-8,17,many,CASSFVDRGLLSYEQYF
TRBJ2-1,TRBV12-3/TRBV12-4,14,many,CASSLAGGTGEQFF
TRBJ2-5,TRBV5-1,17,few,CASSLVGMSTGQETQYF
TRBJ1-6,TRBV12-3/TRBV12-4,13,few,CASSVDRGSPLHF
TRBJ1-1,TRBV18,15,few,CASSPSKADNTEAFF
TRBJ1-6,TRBV10-3,13,few,CATHDRRNSPLHF
TRBJ2-2,TRBV7-9,15,NA,CASSSPGTETGELFF
TRBJ2-3,TRBV3-1,15,many,CASSQVWAGGSTQYF
TRBJ1-1,TRBV5-1,15,NA,CASSLVSLEDTEAFF
TRBJ1-6,TRBV18,14,NA,CASSPTGDSSPLHF
TRBJ2-7,TRBV20-1,17,NA,CSARVGLAGGPSYEQYF
TRBJ2-7,TRBV20-1,16,few,CSAAGQMTGTPYEQYF
TRBJ2-3,TRBV27,16,few,CASSPTPPGAGDTQYF
TRBJ1-4,TRBV20-1,14,few,CSARQGRTNEKLFF
TRBJ2-1,TRBV24-1,16,many,CATSDPGTSGLRQQFF
TRBJ2-3,TRBV24-1,15,NA,CATSPTSAQADTQYF
TRBJ1-2,TRBV29-1,14,many,CSVDGQGSTYGYTF
TRBJ2-2,TRBV19,13,many,CASSKGPSGELFF